This T cell receptor (beta chain) was documented in a study of beta chain features in type 1 diabetes. Study overall: The study examined about 100 million sorted cells across all samples.

As for this clone: Antigen unknown.

Regarding the study as a whole: In all four CD4+ subsets, TCRB CDR3 length was significantly, moderately reduced in type 1 diabetes.

The V end was cut by 8 bases, the J end by 4 bases, with 17 bases between. The CDR3 runs 14 residues. Per germline, CDR1 MNHEY and CDR2 SMNVEV (reference sequence). Isolated RNA was reverse transcribed in full, so expressed TCRB transcripts were sequenced. Sequenced by immunoSEQ multiplex PCR; TCRdb stores in-frame clones only, minus some. The repertoire has hundreds of thousands of clones, 9.5% to 13% of them found once; the top ten carry around 0.015%. This rearrangement joins TRBV27 to TRBJ1-2; D not certain. The clonotype was recovered from a man aged 25-45 years with type 1 diabetes. The sequenced sample consisted of naive CD4+ T cells from blood. CDR3 loop: CASSRREGIYGYTF. The CDR3 DNA sequence: TGTGCCAGCTCGAGGAGGGAGGGCATCTATGGCTACACCTTC.